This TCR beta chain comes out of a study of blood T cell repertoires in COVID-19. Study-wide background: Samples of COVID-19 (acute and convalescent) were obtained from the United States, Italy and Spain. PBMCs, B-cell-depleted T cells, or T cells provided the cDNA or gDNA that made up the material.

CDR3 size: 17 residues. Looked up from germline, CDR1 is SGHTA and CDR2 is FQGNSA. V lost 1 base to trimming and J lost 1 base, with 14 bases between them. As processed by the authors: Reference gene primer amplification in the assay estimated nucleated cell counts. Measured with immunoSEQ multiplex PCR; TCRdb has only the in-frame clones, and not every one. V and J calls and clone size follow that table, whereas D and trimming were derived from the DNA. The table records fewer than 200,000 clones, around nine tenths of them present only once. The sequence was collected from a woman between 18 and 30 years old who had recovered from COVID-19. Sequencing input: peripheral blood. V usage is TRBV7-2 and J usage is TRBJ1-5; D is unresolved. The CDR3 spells CASSLGGRSYSNQPQHF. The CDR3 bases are TGTGCCAGCAGCTTAGGTGGCAGGTCTTACAGCAATCAGCCCCAGCATTTT.